What follows describes a single T cell receptor beta chain. The CDR3 spans 15 residues. Losses at the gene ends were 4 bases for V and 2 bases for J; bases not matched to a gene: 8. Germline assignment: CDR1 GTSNPN and CDR2 SVGIG (reference sequence). This specimen comes from a study of blood T cell repertoires in COVID-19. Whole-study context: The cDNA or gDNA used as material had been derived from T cells, B-cell-depleted T cells, or PBMCs.

TCRdb's table, derived via immunoSEQ multiplex PCR, lists solely in-frame clones and lacks some. In the table there are around 99,000 clones, almost 85% of which are singletons. The sequence derives from a human donor in a cohort sampled during active COVID-19. Sequencing was done on a sample of peripheral blood. The rearrangement joins TRBV30 to TRBJ2-5, with 9 bases identical to TRBD2. CDR3 sequence: CAWNFEGLAQETQYF. As DNA, the CDR3 is TGTGCCTGGAACTTCGAAGGACTAGCGCAAGAGACCCAGTACTTC.